Listed here are 29 T cell receptor beta chains from one sample, sequenced in a study of blood T cell repertoires in COVID-19. TCRdb keeps only in-frame clones here, not all; method: immunoSEQ multiplex PCR. Of about 250,000 clones in the sample, 85% are singletons; the top ten hold approximately 8.2%. The sequenced material came from PBMCs or T cells enriched from blood (not recorded which). These receptors all stem from a woman in her forties or fifties with acute COVID-19.

The J gene is TRBJ1-2, the V gene TRBV10-3; D not resolved. V lost 4 bases, J lost 6 bases, and 12 bases lay in between. The V gene's germline CDR1 is ENHRY and CDR2 SYGVKD. The CDR3 has 13 residues. In DNA, the CDR3 is TGTGCCATCAGTGTTGGAGTACGGGATGGCTACACCTTC. This sequence encodes CAISVGVRDGYTF.

V is TRBV29-1 and J is TRBJ1-2, with 8 bases matching TRBD1. Losses at the gene ends were 5 bases for V and 6 bases for J; bases not matched to a gene: 2. Germline assignment: CDR1 SQVTM and CDR2 ANQGSEA. This CDR3 comprises 11 residues. DNA of the CDR3: TGCAGCGTTACCAGGGGGCATGGCTACACCTTC. Residues: CSVTRGHGYTF.

The rearrangement joins TRBV29-1 to TRBJ1-4; D possibly corresponds to TRBD1 (5 bases). The CDR3 consists of 14 residues. V was cut by 3 bases and J by 7 bases, with 15 bases left in between. Germline V CDR1 and CDR2: SQVTM, ANQGSEA. CDR3 in DNA: TGCAGCGTTGAGAAAGGGGAGGTGCGTGAAAAACTGTTTTTT. Translating gives CSVEKGEVREKLFF.

The gene calls are TRBV5-6 and TRBJ1-2; D is unclear. CDR3 length: 13 residues. Germline-derived CDR1 and CDR2 are SGHDT and YYEEEE. V lost 4 bases to trimming and J lost 1 base, with 8 bases between them. This chain's CDR3 is CASSSGINYGYTF. The CDR3 region has the DNA TGTGCCAGCAGCAGCGGGATTAACTATGGCTACACCTTC.

The chain combines TRBV7-2 with TRBJ2-1, with D possibly being TRBD1 (5 bases). CDR3 length: 14 residues. Germline V CDR1 and CDR2: SGHTA, FQGNSA. V was pared by 5 bases and J by 6 bases, with 14 bases between. The CDR3 bases are TGTGCCAGCAGCCTACACAGGAGCGTCAATGAGCAGTTCTTC. Its protein is CASSLHRSVNEQFF.

This sequence joins TRBV28 and TRBJ2-7; 9 bases are shared with TRBD1. The CDR3 covers 15 residues. V lost 4 bases, J lost 5 bases, and 9 bases stayed unmatched. Germline values: CDR1 MDHEN, CDR2 SYDVKM. The CDR3 protein is CASSYPGTGSNEQYF. CDR3 DNA sequence: TGTGCCAGCAGTTACCCCGGGACAGGGTCCAACGAGCAGTACTTC.

The J gene is TRBJ1-2, the V gene TRBV9, with TRBD1 as a possible D gene (5 bases). Germline V gene data show CDR1 as SGDLS and CDR2 as YYNGEE. The CDR3 totals 13 residues. V gave up 0 bases and J gave up 8 bases, with 11 bases separating them. The CDR3 region has the DNA TGTGCCAGCAGCGTAGTAGGGGAGGGAGGCTACACCTTC. Amino acid sequence: CASSVVGEGGYTF.

This chain joins TRBV2 and TRBJ1-2; D possibly corresponds to TRBD1 (6 bases). V was clipped by 7 bases and J by 2 bases, with 17 bases between them. Germline V gene sequence: CDR1 SNHLY, CDR2 FYNNEI. This CDR3 has 15 amino acids. The CDR3, as DNA: TGTGCCAGCACATTCCGACAGGAACGCAACTATGGCTACACCTTC. Protein product: CASTFRQERNYGYTF.

In nucleotides, the CDR3 is TGTGCCAGCAATACAGGGAGCAATCAGCCCCAGCATTTT. Protein: CASNTGSNQPQHF. The V call is TRBV6-5, the J call TRBJ1-5; D possibly corresponds to TRBD1 (6 bases). The length of the CDR3 is 13 residues. The ends were cut back, 7 bases at V and 1 base at J, with 8 bases in the middle. Germline CDR1 MNHEY, CDR2 SVGAGI.

This chain links TRBV9 with TRBJ1-4, with TRBD1 matching over 9 bases. The CDR3 has 15 amino acids. V lost 4 bases and J lost 6; bases outside the gene matches: 7. CDR1 and CDR2 (germline): SGDLS, YYNGEE. The chain's CDR3 is CASSNLRQGDEKLFF. CDR3 in DNA: TGTGCCAGCAGCAATTTAAGACAGGGGGATGAAAAACTGTTTTTT.

This clone was counted once. The chain uses TRBV30 and TRBJ2-5, with TRBD2 identical over 9 bases. From germline, CDR1 is GTSNPN and CDR2 SVGIG (reference sequence). The CDR3 length is 14 residues. V was pared by 4 bases and J by 14 bases, with 17 bases of the junction left unmatched. The CDR3 DNA reads as TGTGCCTGGACGACTCTAGCGGGGTATCCTCCTTTATACTTC. It codes for CAWTTLAGYPPLYF.

This clone was detected a few times. The chain uses TRBV24-1 and TRBJ2-2, with 10 bases matching TRBD1. From germline, CDR1 is KGHDR and CDR2 SFDVKD. CDR3 length equals 17 residues. V lost 5 bases, J lost 5 bases, and 10 bases stayed unmatched. The CDR3 nucleotides read TGTGCCACCAGTGCTACTAGACAGGGGGCGCGGACCGGGGAGCTGTTTTTT. It codes for CATSATRQGARTGELFF.

The chain combines TRBV7-9 with TRBJ1-2; no clear D. The ends were cut back, 4 bases at V and 2 bases at J, with 20 bases in the middle. The CDR3 is 17 amino acids. From germline, CDR1 is SEHNR and CDR2 FQNEAQ (reference sequence). The CDR3: CASSSFFSVAENYGYTF. In DNA form, the CDR3 reads TGTGCCAGCAGCTCTTTCTTCTCGGTTGCGGAGAACTATGGCTACACCTTC.

This clone has more than one count but fewer than ten. The V call is TRBV5-1, the J call TRBJ1-1; 8 bases align to TRBD1. The trim removed 4 bases at V and 5 bases at J, leaving 10 bases unmatched. Germline CDR1 is SGHRS and CDR2 is YFSETQ. The CDR3 consists of 15 residues. The chain's CDR3 is CASSQVGQGWTEAFF. CDR3 in DNA: TGCGCCAGCAGCCAAGTTGGACAGGGATGGACTGAAGCTTTCTTT.

The V and J genes are TRBV6-1 and TRBJ2-3; no clear D gene. Germline values: CDR1 MNHNS, CDR2 SASEGT. V lost 1 base and J 3 bases, leaving 8 bases between the germline ends. The CDR3 is 14 residues long. CDR3 bases: TGTGCCAGCAGTGAAGGAGCGCGGACAGATACGCAGTATTTT. It yields the protein CASSEGARTDTQYF.

This sequence joins TRBV19 and TRBJ1-2; D is uncertain. This CDR3 contains 13 residues. With 9 bases removed from V and 8 bases from J, the gap between germline ends came to 19 bases. Germline CDR1 and CDR2: LNHDA and SQIVND (reference sequence). The CDR3 DNA follows: TGTGCCAGGCCCGACGACGGTGACAAGGGCTACACCTTC. Its protein is CARPDDGDKGYTF.

J is TRBJ1-1 and V is TRBV7-8, with D perhaps matching TRBD1 (5 bases). With 0 bases removed from V and 1 base from J, the gap between germline ends came to 12 bases. Germline CDR1 SGHVS, CDR2 FQNEAQ. CDR3 length: 16 residues. Here the CDR3 reads CASSLARVSGNTEAFF. Here the CDR3 DNA reads TGTGCCAGCAGCTTAGCCAGGGTTTCGGGGAACACTGAAGCTTTCTTT.

This clone has more than one count but fewer than ten. This rearrangement joins TRBV10-3 to TRBJ1-5, with D tentatively TRBD1 (5 bases). The germline CDR1 and CDR2 sequences are ENHRY and SYGVKD. V dropped 0 bases and J dropped 0 bases, with 9 bases sitting between them. The CDR3 runs to 16 residues. The CDR3 sequence is CAISESATVSNQPQHF. Here the CDR3 DNA reads TGTGCCATCAGTGAGTCTGCGACAGTTAGCAATCAGCCCCAGCATTTT.

This clone has only a few counts. The chain is built from TRBV5-1 and TRBJ2-7; possibly TRBD1 for D (7 bases). The CDR3 runs 14 residues. The germline V and J ends were trimmed by 4 bases and 3 bases, with 14 bases remaining between them. Per the germline V gene, CDR1 is SGHRS and CDR2 is YFSETQ. The CDR3 reads CASSPRQGGYEQYF. The CDR3 DNA reads TGCGCCAGCAGCCCCCGACAGGGAGGCTACGAGCAGTACTTC.

This chain uses TRBV3-1 (or the pseudogene TRBV3-2) with TRBJ2-7; D not resolved. The V gene's germline CDR1 is LGHDT and CDR2 YNNKEL (reference sequence). V lost 6 bases and J lost 3, with 15 bases in between. CDR3 length: 14 amino acids. The DNA for the CDR3 is TGTGCCAGCAGTCCATGGGCCGAAGGCTACGAGCAGTACTTC. Its translation is CASSPWAEGYEQYF.

This chain joins TRBV6-5 and TRBJ2-7; TRBD1 matches 8 bases. With 8 bases clipped from V and 6 bases from J, the junction kept 15 bases outside the gene matches. The CDR3 totals 15 residues. Looked up from germline, CDR1 is MNHEY and CDR2 is SVGAGI. CDR3 residues: CASHRSGTGFREQYF. The CDR3 coding sequence is TGTGCCAGCCATCGCTCCGGGACAGGCTTCCGCGAGCAGTACTTC.

The chain combines TRBV4-3 with TRBJ1-1; TRBD1 might be the D (5 bases). The CDR3 spans 13 residues. In germline, CDR1 is LGHNA, CDR2 YSLEER. V was cut by 2 bases and J by 8 bases, with 12 bases left in between. The CDR3 loop reads CASSQLLTAEAFF. Here the CDR3 DNA reads TGCGCCAGCAGCCAACTTTTGACAGCCGAAGCTTTCTTT.

The chain joins TRBV19 to TRBJ1-1; 8 bases fit TRBD1. Germline CDR1 is LNHDA and CDR2 is SQIVND (reference sequence). V lost 5 bases to trimming and J lost 0 bases; unmatched junction nucleotides: 5. The CDR3 totals 15 residues. The chain's CDR3 is CASSATGGLNTEAFF. CDR3 DNA sequence: TGTGCCAGTAGTGCTACAGGGGGTTTGAACACTGAAGCTTTCTTT.

The chain combines TRBV19 with TRBJ1-2, with 7 nucleotides matching TRBD1. This CDR3 region has 13 residues. Trimming at V came to 6 bases and at J to 2 bases, leaving 3 bases not matched to a gene. Germline values: CDR1 LNHDA, CDR2 SQIVND (reference sequence). The CDR3: CASRTGLNYGYTF. Written as DNA, the CDR3 is TGTGCCAGTAGGACAGGGTTGAACTATGGCTACACCTTC.

V and J are TRBV19 and TRBJ1-2, with D hard to call. Trimming took 7 bases from V and 0 from J, leaving 12 bases between them. Germline CDR1 LNHDA, CDR2 SQIVND (reference sequence). This CDR3 has 14 residues. The CDR3 loop is CASTPAGANYGYTF. For the CDR3, the DNA is TGTGCCAGTACCCCAGCGGGAGCTAACTATGGCTACACCTTC.

The rearrangement joins TRBV12-3 or TRBV12-4 to TRBJ1-1, with D unresolved. Trimming shortened V by 0 bases and J by 1 base, and 3 bases separated the two germline ends. This CDR3 contains 13 residues. CDR3 coding DNA: TGTGCCAGCAGTTTAGCCAGGAACACTGAAGCTTTCTTT. The encoded protein is CASSLARNTEAFF.

V and J are TRBV7-3 and TRBJ1-1; 7 bases fit TRBD1. Germline assignment: CDR1 SGHTA and CDR2 FQGTGA. This CDR3 contains 15 residues. Losses at the gene ends were 1 base for V and 6 bases for J; bases not matched to a gene: 8. CDR3 bases: TGTGCCAGCAGCTTAATTGGTACAGGGGTGTCTGAAGCTTTCTTT. Translation: CASSLIGTGVSEAFF.

The J gene is TRBJ1-2, the V gene TRBV20-1, with 7 bases identical to TRBD1. The J segment lost 7 bases and the V segment lost 5 bases, leaving 4 bases of the junction unmatched. The CDR3 spans 11 residues. Germline CDR1 and CDR2: DFQATT and SNEGSKA (reference sequence). The DNA of the CDR3 is TGCAGTGCTCCAGGGGGGAGTGGCTACACCTTC. Translating it yields CSAPGGSGYTF.

The genes are TRBV9 and TRBJ1-2, with D hard to call. This CDR3 has 15 residues. Trimming cost V 0 bases and J 1 base, with 10 bases left between them. Germline CDR1 and CDR2: SGDLS and YYNGEE. CDR3 residues: CASSVDGGFNYGYTF. The DNA for the CDR3 is TGTGCCAGCAGCGTAGATGGAGGGTTTAACTATGGCTACACCTTC.